This TCR beta chain was identified in a study of cytomegalovirus exposure and HLA in healthy donors. Study findings and constraints: V- and J-gene trimming in TCR beta was tied to a missense DCLRE1C variant by an analysis performed later. The later analysis indicated that the majority of CMV-associated TCR beta chains appeared HLA-restricted. Later work showed greater clonal expansion in HLA-associated TCR beta chains than in equally common others.

Notes on this clone: Antigen unknown.

The PCR used 60 Vbeta and 13 Jbeta primers. This table comes from immunoSEQ multiplex PCR, and its TCRdb copy is limited to in-frame clones, with some not included. The data show 130,000 or so clones, more than 75% seen once. The CDR3 has 16 amino acids. CDR1 KGHSH and CDR2 LQKENI come from the germline V gene. Trimming left V 4 bases short and J 5 bases short, with 20 bases between. The material sequenced was PBMCs. The TCR sequence derives from a woman in her forties or fifties in good health and CMV-seropositive. This chain joins TRBV18 and TRBJ2-5; D is possibly TRBD1 (6 bases). The CDR3 DNA reads as TGTGCCAGCTCACTTAGCCTACAGGGCTTAGGCGAGACCCAGTACTTC. As protein: CASSLSLQGLGETQYF. The full variable domain, rest sourced from reference TRBV18 and TRBJ2-5, is NAGVMQNPRHLVRRRGQEARLRCSPMKGHSHVYWYRQLPEEGLKFMVYLQKENIIDESGMPKERFSAEFPKEGPSILRIQQVVRGDSAAYFCASSLSLQGLGETQYFGPGTRLLVL.